The 26 T cell receptor beta chains reported below all come from one sample, sequenced in a study of blood T cells in healthy people across ages. Primed by a sample-barcoded 5' primer and a J-beta primer mix, a second PCR proceeded for about 7 to 11 cycles. TCRdb reprocessed the 5' RACE reads via MiXCR and lists one record per CDR3 protein. The table has just under 750,000 distinct CDR3 sequences, about 20% seen once. Source material: blood. The origin of the receptors is a man aged 65-85 years in good health.

The rearrangement joins TRBV5-1 to TRBJ2-5; D may correspond to TRBD1 or TRBD2 (5 bases each). The J call may be incorrect, as the DNA end agrees better with TRBJ2-7. The CDR3 is 15 amino acids. The germline gives CDR1 SGHRS, CDR2 YFSETQ. CDR3 DNA: TGCGCCAGCAGCTTCAACCCCGGGACGGACTACGAGCAGTACTTC. It translates to CASSFNPGTDYEQYF.

The chain has TRBV18 and TRBJ2-7, with no clear D. Germline V gene data show CDR1 as KGHSH and CDR2 as LQKENI. Trimming left V 2 bases short and J 2 bases short, with 7 bases between. This CDR3 contains 13 residues. The CDR3 sequence is CASSPGVTYEQYV. The CDR3 DNA reads as TGTGCCAGCTCACCAGGGGTGACCTACGAGCAGTACGTC.

The table lists this clonotype with a few counts. The chain couples TRBV7-8 to TRBJ2-1; 8 bases are a match to TRBD1. Unmatched junction bases numbered 7, after V lost 3 bases and J lost 15 bases. The germline CDR1 and CDR2 sequences are SGHVS and FQNEAQ. The CDR3 has 12 amino acids. The CDR3 DNA reads as TGTGCCAGCAGCTTCGCGGGACAGGTAATGTTCTTC. Protein: CASSFAGQVMFF.

The V and J genes are TRBV2 and TRBJ2-1; no clear D gene. With the DNA end fitting TRBJ2-7 better, the J assignment may be wrong. CDR1 and CDR2 (germline): SNHLY, FYNNEI. CDR3 length: 13 residues. The CDR3 coding sequence is TGTGCCAGCCACTCGACTGGATCCTACGAGCAGTACGTC. Its protein is CASHSTGSYEQYV.

This clonotype was seen only a few times. This sequence joins TRBV5-1 and TRBJ2-1; D might be TRBD1 (6 bases). Trimming left V 1 base short and J 0 bases short, with 11 bases between. There are 16 residues in the CDR3. CDR1 and CDR2 (germline): SGHRS, YFSETQ. The DNA for the CDR3 is TGCGCCAGCAGCTTGACCGGGACATTCTCCTACAATGAGCAGTTCTTC. This sequence encodes CASSLTGTFSYNEQFF.

This clonotype was detected a few times. V usage is TRBV29-1 and J usage is TRBJ2-5; the D gene is possibly TRBD2 (6 bases). CDR1 is SQVTM and CDR2 is ANQGSEA in the germline V gene. The CDR3 has 14 amino acids. V was cut by 1 base and J by 4 bases, with 13 bases left in between. CDR3 protein: CSVEVGGVGETQYF. The CDR3 DNA is TGCAGCGTTGAAGTCGGAGGGGTAGGAGAGACCCAGTACTTC.

This clonotype occurred a few times. V usage is TRBV7-2 and J usage is TRBJ2-7; D unresolved. Trimming removed 0 bases at V and 1 base at J, with 4 bases between. Germline V CDR1 and CDR2: SGHTA, FQGNSA. The CDR3 has 13 amino acids. The CDR3 DNA follows: TGTGCCAGCAGCTTAGCTCTGTCCTACGAGCAGTACGTC. Encoded protein: CASSLALSYEQYV.

This clonotype was counted only a few times. The rearrangement uses TRBV3-1 and TRBJ2-7; 10 bases fit TRBD2. The V gene end was trimmed by 2 bases and the J gene end by 6 bases; junction bases not matched to a gene: 13. CDR1 is LGHDT and CDR2 is YNNKEL in the germline V gene (reference sequence). This CDR3 contains 17 residues. The CDR3 DNA sequence: TGTGCCAGCAGCCAATTTTGTAGCGGGAGGCCTTCGGGCGAGCAGTACGTC. Its protein is CASSQFCSGRPSGEQYV.

This sequence joins TRBV29-1 and TRBJ2-3; the match to TRBD1 covers 12 bases. This CDR3 spans 14 amino acids. Germline CDR1 reads SQVTM; CDR2 reads ANQGSEA. Trimming at V came to 8 bases and at J to 6 bases, leaving 9 bases not matched to a gene. The CDR3 DNA is TGCAGCACCATCGGGACAGGGGGCCCGGATACGCAGTATTTT. As protein: CSTIGTGGPDTQYF.

This clonotype showed up just a few times. V gene TRBV12-3 or TRBV12-4 combines with J gene TRBJ1-2; TRBD1 agrees at 7 bases. V lost 3 bases to trimming and J lost 7 bases; unmatched junction nucleotides: 8. This CDR3 comprises 14 residues. CDR3 sequence (DNA): TGTGCCAGCAGTTTCCACAGGGGTCCAGGTGGCTACACCTTC. It yields the protein CASSFHRGPGGYTF.

There are a few counts of this clonotype. This rearrangement joins TRBV6-5 to TRBJ1-4; D is undetermined. V shed 4 bases and J shed 7 bases, with 10 bases lying between them. This CDR3 is built from 13 residues. Germline V gene data show CDR1 as MNHEY and CDR2 as SVGAGI. CDR3 bases: TGTGCCAGCAGTTTAAAAGGACCTGAAAAACTGTTTTTT. This translates into CASSLKGPEKLFF.

The chain recombines TRBV15 with TRBJ2-7; perhaps TRBD2 as D (5 bases). The germline gives CDR1 LNHNV, CDR2 YYDKDF (reference sequence). The CDR3 extends over 16 amino acids. Trimming removed 0 bases at V and 1 base at J, with 13 bases between. The CDR3 here is CATSRDPRERSYEQYV. In DNA, the CDR3 is TGTGCCACCAGCAGAGATCCCCGGGAAAGGTCCTACGAGCAGTACGTC.

For the CDR3, the DNA is TGTGCCAGCAGCTTAGAGGTGGGGGCCAACATTCAGTACTTC. Its translation is CASSLEVGANIQYF. The chain carries TRBV11-2 and TRBJ2-4; D perhaps matches TRBD1 (6 bases). In germline, CDR1 is SGHAT, CDR2 FQNNGV. V was trimmed by 0 bases and J by 7 bases, leaving 10 bases between them. This CDR3 has 14 amino acids. Full variable domain (remainder filled in from reference TRBV11-2 and TRBJ2-4): EAGVAQSPRYKIIEKRQSVAFWCNPISGHATLYWYQQILGQGPKLLIQFQNNGVVDDSQLPKDRFSAERLKGVDSTLKIQPAKLEDSAVYLCASSLEVGANIQYFGAGTRLSVL.

This clonotype came up many times. The gene calls are TRBV5-1 and TRBJ2-1; D remains unclear. CDR1 and CDR2 from the germline V gene are SGHRS and YFSETQ. V was clipped by 5 bases and J by 8 bases, with 11 bases between them. The CDR3 runs to 12 residues. The CDR3 nucleotides are TGCGCCAGCAGGCCAGATTCCTATGAGCAGTTCTTC. Its translation: CASRPDSYEQFF.

The chain joins TRBV2 to TRBJ2-1; no reliable D call. The CDR3 covers 12 residues. Germline lookup yields CDR1 SNHLY and CDR2 FYNNEI. The germline V and J ends were trimmed by 7 bases and 6 bases, with 10 bases remaining between them. In nucleotides, the CDR3 is TGTGCCAGCACCGAAAGAGTCAATGAGCAGTTCTTC. Its translation: CASTERVNEQFF. Full variable domain (remainder filled in from reference TRBV2 and TRBJ2-1): EPEVTQTPSHQVTQMGQEVILRCVPISNHLYFYWYRQILGQKVEFLVSFYNNEISEKSEIFDDQFSVERPDGSNFTLKIRSTKLEDSAMYFCASTERVNEQFFGPGTRLTVL.

This clonotype appeared a few times. One end of the junction is discordant with germline, which a read error may explain. The J gene is TRBJ2-7, the V gene TRBV5-1, with 9 nucleotides matching TRBD1. The J call is in doubt because the DNA end fits TRBJ2-1 better. Germline CDR1 and CDR2: SGHRS and YFSETQ. CDR3 size: 15 residues. CDR3 sequence reads: CASRLLGTGHDEQFF. DNA for the CDR3: TGCGCCAGCCGCTTATTGGGGACAGGGCACGATGAGCAGTTCTTC.

This clonotype has more than one count but fewer than ten. V is TRBV29-1 and J is TRBJ2-5; 7 positions match TRBD2. Per the germline V gene, CDR1 is SQVTM and CDR2 is ANQGSEA. This CDR3 has 13 residues. Unmatched junction bases numbered 6, after V lost 4 bases and J lost 4 bases. The CDR3 region has the DNA TGCAGCGTTGGGTCTAGCGGAGCAGAGACCCAGTACTTC. This gives the protein CSVGSSGAETQYF.

This clonotype showed up just a few times. The V call is TRBV9, the J call TRBJ2-3, with 9 positions matching TRBD1. CDR3 length equals 18 residues. Germline CDR1 reads SGDLS; CDR2 reads YYNGEE. V shed 0 bases and J 2 bases; nucleotides not matched to a gene: 10. CDR3: CASSVETGQGRHTDTQYF. CDR3 nucleotides: TGTGCCAGCAGCGTAGAGACAGGACAGGGGCGTCACACAGATACGCAGTATTTT.

This clonotype was seen ten or more times. The rearrangement links TRBV10-3 to TRBJ1-4; the D is unclear. The V gene's germline CDR1 is ENHRY and CDR2 SYGVKD. The CDR3 covers 14 residues. Trimming stripped 2 bases from V and 4 bases from J, with 8 bases between. For the CDR3, the DNA is TGTGCCATCAGTGAGAAGCAGGTTAATGAAAAACTGTTTTTT. It is translated as CAISEKQVNEKLFF.

The chain has TRBV6-5 and TRBJ2-7; possibly TRBD1 for D (6 bases). Trimming took 10 bases from V and 7 from J, leaving 17 bases between them. The CDR3 extends over 12 amino acids. Per the germline V gene, CDR1 is MNHEY and CDR2 is SVGAGI. The CDR3 coding sequence is TGTGCCACCGAAGGGGGTAGTAGGGAGCAGTACTTC. Translated, it gives CATEGGSREQYF.

The J gene is TRBJ1-4, the V gene TRBV29-1; D gene uncertain. The ends were cut back, 4 bases at V and 5 bases at J, with 11 bases in the middle. CDR1 and CDR2 (germline): SQVTM, ANQGSEA. The CDR3 covers 13 residues. CDR3 sequence: CSVVRVGNEKLFF. CDR3 nucleotides: TGCAGCGTTGTGAGAGTAGGGAATGAAAAACTGTTTTTT. Variable domain in full (rest from reference TRBV29-1 and TRBJ1-4): SAVISQKPSRDICQRGTSLTIQCQVDSQVTMMFWYRQQPGQSLTLIATANQGSEATYESGFVIDKFPISRPNLTFSTLTVSNMSPEDSSIYLCSVVRVGNEKLFFGSGTQLSVL.

V usage is TRBV12-3 or TRBV12-4 and J usage is TRBJ2-5; tentatively, D is TRBD2 (7 bases). V was trimmed by 7 bases and J by 5 bases, leaving 17 bases between them. The CDR3 is 14 residues long. The CDR3 nucleotides read TGTGCCAGCAACAAGGGGGGGGGCGAGGAGACCCAGTACTTC. Protein product: CASNKGGGEETQYF.

The CDR3 here is CASSYSAGSSYEQYF. The CDR3 nucleotides read TGTGCCAGCAGTTACTCTGCGGGCAGTTCCTACGAGCAGTACTTC. The chain links TRBV6-2 or TRBV6-3 to TRBJ2-7; D perhaps matches TRBD2 (5 bases). Trimming pared 0 bases from V and 1 base from J, leaving 10 bases between. Germline CDR1 reads MNHEY; CDR2 reads SVGEGT. The CDR3 is made up of 15 amino acids.

This chain connects TRBV3-1 to TRBJ2-3, with 11 bases identical to TRBD1. The CDR3 runs 15 residues. Germline CDR1 and CDR2: LGHDT and YNNKEL (reference sequence). V lost 5 bases, J lost 11 bases, and 12 bases stayed unmatched. The CDR3 is CASSDRTGGPLGQYF. CDR3 DNA: TGTGCCAGCAGCGACCGGACAGGGGGCCCTCTCGGGCAGTATTTT.

Points on this clonotype: The junction departs from germline at one end; a sequencing error may be responsible. The chain joins TRBV11-2 to TRBJ2-1, with a tentative D call TRBD1 (5 bases). The assigned J gene may be wrong: the sequence end matches TRBJ2-5 better. Germline CDR1 is SGHAT and CDR2 is FQNNGV. This CDR3 comprises 14 residues. CDR3 loop: CASSSLTASQTQYF. The CDR3 DNA sequence: TGTGCTAGCAGCTCCCTGACAGCCTCCCAGACCCAGTACTTC.

The J gene is TRBJ2-5, the V gene TRBV3-1, with D maybe TRBD1 (6 bases). Germline lookup yields CDR1 LGHDT and CDR2 YNNKEL (reference sequence). With 3 bases removed from V and 2 bases from J, the gap between germline ends came to 13 bases. The CDR3 is 15 residues long. In DNA form, the CDR3 reads TGTGCCAGCAGCCAGGCCTACAGGGAGCAAGAGACCCAGTACTTC. Protein sequence: CASSQAYREQETQYF.